This T cell receptor beta chain appears in the sequencing data of a study of T-cell reconstitution after alpha-beta-depleted transplantation in children. The CDR3 covers 14 residues. Looked up from germline, CDR1 is SGHRS and CDR2 is YFSETQ. The ends were cut back, 0 bases at V and 6 bases at J, with 12 bases in the middle. TCRbeta library construction was performed incorporating unique molecular identifiers. Each CDR3 protein is one row after TCRdb ran MiXCR on the PCR reads. The sample includes around 380,000 distinct CDR3 sequences, roughly a tenth of them seen just once. The sequencing here drew on PBMCs from the stem cell graft donor, taken from the stem cell graft. The chain links TRBV5-1 to TRBJ1-1; a weak D match, TRBD1 (5 bases). The TCR comes from a human donor who donated a stem cell graft to a child with acute myeloid leukemia. CDR3 region: CASSLVYGGAEAFF. The CDR3 coding sequence is TGCGCCAGCAGCTTGGTATATGGGGGGGCTGAAGCTTTCTTT.